This T cell receptor (beta chain) was observed in a study of CD8 T cells in Susac syndrome. This clonotype was seen a single time. RNA, at about 0.45 to 1 ug, was reverse transcribed with random hexamers. MiXCR, applied by TCRdb to the immunoSEQ multiplex PCR reads, yields one record per CDR3 protein. The table lists 75,000 to 95,000 distinct CDR3 sequences, approximately 96% of them singletons. There are 16 residues in the CDR3. V was cut by 0 bases and J by 4 bases, with 15 bases left in between. Germline values: CDR1 DFQATT, CDR2 SNEGSKA (reference sequence). The chain has TRBV20-1 and TRBJ2-2; TRBD1 might be the D (6 bases). This receptor was identified in a human donor with Susac syndrome. Material: CD8+ T cells from PBMCs. In nucleotides, the CDR3 is TGCAGTGCTAGAGACCTATGGGGGCCGGGCACCGGGGAGCTGTTTTTT. Its protein is CSARDLWGPGTGELFF.